Each of the 25 T cell receptor beta chains below was sequenced from the same sample in a study of blood T cells in healthy people across ages. A second about 7 to 12 cycle PCR used barcoded and J-beta primers. TCRdb re-derived calls from the 5' RACE reads in MiXCR, one entry per CDR3 protein. The sample lists some 1.6 million distinct CDR3 sequences, roughly a third seen once, with about 10% in the top ten. The sequenced material came from blood. The origin of the receptors is a young woman in good health.

There are a few counts of this clonotype. The V gene is TRBV27, the J gene TRBJ2-3; D uncertain. The V gene lost 1 base and the J gene lost 3 bases, with 8 bases spanning the gap. The V gene's germline CDR1 is MNHEY and CDR2 SMNVEV (reference sequence). CDR3 size: 14 residues. The CDR3, as DNA: TGTGCCAGCAGTTTATTGGAACAGACAGATACGCAGTATTTT. Its protein product is CASSLLEQTDTQYF.

This clonotype was picked up many times. The V gene is TRBV29-1, the J gene TRBJ1-2; no firm D call. The CDR3 totals 11 residues. The V and J ends lost 5 bases and 4 bases respectively, with 8 bases between them. Germline V CDR1 and CDR2: SQVTM, ANQGSEA. The CDR3 loop is CSVLRAYGYTF. CDR3 coding DNA: TGCAGCGTTCTACGGGCCTATGGCTACACCTTC.

The gene calls are TRBV11-2 and TRBJ2-7; either TRBD1 or TRBD2 may fit D (5 bases each). Germline lookup yields CDR1 SGHAT and CDR2 FQNNGV. The length of the CDR3 is 16 residues. Between the trimmed V and J ends, which lost 4 bases and 0 bases, there was a span of 16 bases. The CDR3: CASSSLWGSDSYEQYF. The CDR3 DNA is TGTGCCAGCAGCTCCCTCTGGGGGAGCGACTCCTACGAGCAGTACTTC. The full variable domain, completed using reference TRBV11-2 and TRBJ2-7, is EAGVAQSPRYKIIEKRQSVAFWCNPISGHATLYWYQQILGQGPKLLIQFQNNGVVDDSQLPKDRFSAERLKGVDSTLKIQPAKLEDSAVYLCASSSLWGSDSYEQYFGPGTRLTVT.

This clonotype was picked up a small number of times. This sequence joins TRBV5-5 and TRBJ1-2, with TRBD1 matching over 7 bases. The CDR3 runs to 16 residues. V was pared by 3 bases and J by 2 bases, with 10 bases of the junction left unmatched. Germline V lookup: CDR1 SGHKS, CDR2 YYEKEE (reference sequence). The CDR3 is CASSSQGRGLNYGYTF. The CDR3 DNA is TGTGCCAGCAGCTCCCAGGGCAGGGGGTTAAACTATGGCTACACCTTC. Complete variable domain (other parts from reference TRBV5-5 and TRBJ1-2): DAGVTQSPTHLIKTRGQQVTLRCSPISGHKSVSWYQQVLGQGPQFIFQYYEKEERGRGNFPDRFSARQFPNYSSELNVNALLLGDSALYLCASSSQGRGLNYGYTFGSGTRLTVV.

About this clonotype itself: At one end the junction does not follow the germline gene, possibly because of a read error. The chain couples TRBV7-3 to TRBJ2-1; weak D call: TRBD2 (6 bases). Germline V CDR1 and CDR2: SGHTA, FQGTGA. The CDR3 has 15 amino acids. CDR3 nucleotide sequence: TGTGCCAGCAGCTTAGAGGCTAGCGCCTACAATGCGCAGTTCTTC. This encodes CASSLEASAYNAQFF.

This sequence joins TRBV11-2 and TRBJ2-1, with 8 positions matching TRBD1. CDR1 and CDR2 from the germline V gene are SGHAT and FQNNGV. CDR3 length: 15 amino acids. V shed 1 base and J 9 bases; nucleotides not matched to a gene: 8. As DNA, the CDR3 is TGTGCCAGCAGCTTAGGGGGCGGCAGGGGGCCTGAGCAGTTCTTC. Its protein product is CASSLGGGRGPEQFF.

This clonotype was counted between two and nine times. The rearrangement uses TRBV12-3 or TRBV12-4 and TRBJ2-1; D is undetermined. CDR3 length equals 14 residues. Trimming shortened V by 6 bases and J by 0 bases, and 9 bases separated the two germline ends. This chain's CDR3 is CASSDVPSYNEQFF. The CDR3 region has the DNA TGTGCCAGCAGCGACGTTCCCTCCTACAATGAGCAGTTCTTC.

The chain joins TRBV28 to TRBJ2-1, with D perhaps TRBD1 or TRBD2 (5 bases each). This CDR3 has 13 residues. The V end lost 7 bases, the J end lost 7 bases, and 14 bases lay between the germline ends. Looked up from germline, CDR1 is MDHEN and CDR2 is SYDVKM. The CDR3 DNA follows: TGTGCCAGCATGGGACCTCCTTGGAATGAGCAGTTCTTC. It translates to CASMGPPWNEQFF.

This chain joins TRBV2 and TRBJ2-2; 8 positions match TRBD1. The germline CDR1 and CDR2 sequences are SNHLY and FYNNEI. The CDR3 runs to 15 residues. Trimming at V came to 3 bases and at J to 5 bases, leaving 5 bases not matched to a gene. The CDR3 sequence: CASSEAGGWTGELFF. DNA for the CDR3: TGTGCCAGCAGTGAGGCAGGGGGCTGGACCGGGGAGCTGTTTTTT. Using reference TRBV2 and TRBJ2-2 for the parts outside the CDR3, the full variable domain is EPEVTQTPSHQVTQMGQEVILRCVPISNHLYFYWYRQILGQKVEFLVSFYNNEISEKSEIFDDQFSVERPDGSNFTLKIRSTKLEDSAMYFCASSEAGGWTGELFFGEGSRLTVL.

This clonotype was seen many times. The rearrangement joins TRBV29-1 to TRBJ2-7; a weak D match, TRBD2 (6 bases). The CDR3 loop spans 15 amino acids. Germline V gives CDR1 SQVTM, CDR2 ANQGSEA. V was clipped by 3 bases and J by 2 bases, with 17 bases between them. DNA of the CDR3: TGCAGCGTTGAGACCTCCCTCGCGGGAACCTACGAGCAGTACTTC. It yields the protein CSVETSLAGTYEQYF.

The J gene is TRBJ1-6, the V gene TRBV10-3; 9 bases are a match to TRBD1. This CDR3 is 14 amino acids long. The V gene end was trimmed by 6 bases and the J gene end by 10 bases; junction bases not matched to a gene: 7. The germline CDR1 and CDR2 sequences are ENHRY and SYGVKD. This chain's CDR3 is CAISPGQGGSPLHF. CDR3 in DNA: TGTGCCATCAGCCCGGGACAGGGAGGATCACCCCTCCACTTT.

This clonotype has just a few counts. The genes are TRBV7-2 and TRBJ2-3; D may be TRBD1 (5 bases). Trimming stripped 5 bases from V and 4 bases from J, with 19 bases between. Germline V lookup: CDR1 SGHTA, CDR2 FQGNSA. The CDR3 runs 16 residues. Here the CDR3 DNA reads TGTGCCAGCAGCCCGGCAGGCAGGGCCATCTCAGATACGCAGTATTTT. Translating it yields CASSPAGRAISDTQYF.

In this sample, this clonotype turned up a few times. The chain employs TRBV4-1 and TRBJ1-2, with D hard to call. The CDR3 has 15 amino acids. V was cut by 1 base and J by 8 bases, with 17 bases left in between. Germline CDR1 and CDR2: MGHRA and YSYEKL. The CDR3 sequence is CASSQVSTAKGGYTF. CDR3 DNA: TGCGCCAGCAGCCAAGTCTCGACCGCAAAGGGCGGCTACACCTTC.

The count of this clonotype is one. A much more abundant neighbour one base away suggests this may be a read error. This chain connects TRBV7-9 to TRBJ2-5; 8 bases are a match to TRBD1. The CDR3 runs 17 residues. Germline trimming cut 2 bases from V and 4 bases from J; bases unmatched to any gene: 12. The germline CDR1 and CDR2 sequences are SEHNR and FQNEAQ (reference sequence). CDR3 amino acids: CASSLKAGGSLRETQYF. The DNA of the CDR3 is TGTGCCAGCAGCTTAAAGGCAGGGGGCAGCTTGAGAGAGACCCAGTACTTC. Together with reference TRBV7-9 and TRBJ2-5, the CDR3 gives the full variable domain: DTGVSQNPRHKITKRGQNVTFRCDPISEHNRLYWYRQTLGQGPEFLTYFQNEAQLEKSRLLSDRFSAERPKGSFSTLEIQRTEQGDSAMYLCASSLKAGGSLRETQYFGPGTRLLVL.

This clonotype appeared a few times. The genes are TRBV5-1 and TRBJ2-1, with D perhaps TRBD2 (7 bases). This CDR3 contains 11 residues. V was pared by 9 bases and J by 12 bases, with 16 bases between. Germline V gives CDR1 SGHRS, CDR2 YFSETQ. CDR3 sequence (DNA): TGCGCCACCGACGGGGGGCAGGGGCAGTTCTTC. Residues: CATDGGQGQFF.

This clonotype was counted between two and nine times. The rearrangement uses TRBV30 and TRBJ2-5; 7 bases fit TRBD1. The end of the DNA fits TRBJ2-7 better, so the J call may be wrong. The CDR3 is made up of 12 amino acids. The germline V gene encodes CDR1 GTSNPN and CDR2 SVGIG (reference sequence). The CDR3 region is CAWRTDRSEQYF. In DNA form, the CDR3 reads TGTGCCTGGAGGACGGACAGGAGCGAGCAGTACTTC.

This clonotype was counted a few times. The chain employs TRBV4-1 and TRBJ1-6; no clear D gene. Trimming took off 8 bases at V and 7 bases at J, with 18 bases between the two ends. The CDR3 has 15 amino acids. Germline V lookup: CDR1 MGHRA, CDR2 YSYEKL. CDR3 loop: CASGKTGVSNSPLHF. CDR3 DNA sequence: TGCGCCAGCGGAAAAACCGGGGTATCAAATTCACCCCTCCACTTT.

The chain has TRBV10-3 and TRBJ2-7, with 9 bases that match TRBD1. Germline-derived CDR1 and CDR2 are ENHRY and SYGVKD. This CDR3 comprises 14 residues. J lost 5 bases, V lost 6 bases, and 8 bases had no gene match. CDR3 in DNA: TGTGCCATCAGAACCGGGACAGGGTGGGACGAGCAGTACTTC. As protein: CAIRTGTGWDEQYF.

The gene calls are TRBV6-6 and TRBJ2-7; 7 bases line up with TRBD2. The J call may be wrong; the DNA end is better matched by TRBJ2-4. The CDR3 loop spans 14 amino acids. Germline loops: CDR1 MNHNY, CDR2 SVGAGI (reference sequence). DNA of the CDR3: TGTGCCAGCAGTTACGGGGGGGTGGAAAACATTCAGTACTTC. It codes for CASSYGGVENIQYF.

This clonotype was picked up a small number of times. The chain links TRBV4-1 to TRBJ1-6; possible D gene TRBD1, 5 bases. V was trimmed by 3 bases and J by 7 bases, leaving 22 bases between them. CDR1 MGHRA and CDR2 YSYEKL come from the germline V gene. The CDR3 extends over 18 amino acids. CDR3 sequence: CASSHLEGLLVGNSPLHF. In DNA form, the CDR3 reads TGCGCCAGCAGCCACCTAGAGGGACTGCTAGTAGGGAATTCACCCCTCCACTTT.

The table lists this clonotype with many counts. The chain joins TRBV4-1 to TRBJ2-5; D perhaps matches TRBD2 (6 bases). The CDR3 totals 13 residues. Trimming shortened V by 6 bases and J by 3 bases, and 11 bases separated the two germline ends. The V gene's germline CDR1 is MGHRA and CDR2 YSYEKL. The CDR3 DNA is TGCGCCAGCAGTCGGGGGTTGAAAGAGACCCAGTACTTC. It translates to CASSRGLKETQYF.

This chain connects TRBV9 to TRBJ2-1; TRBD2 agrees at 9 bases. Germline V lookup: CDR1 SGDLS, CDR2 YYNGEE. Trimming took 0 bases from V and 4 from J; bases not matched to a gene: 5. This CDR3 is 16 amino acids long. The CDR3 nucleotides are TGTGCCAGCAGCGTAGATAGGCGGGAGGGGTACAATGAGCAGTTCTTC. It specifies CASSVDRREGYNEQFF. Looking up the rest from reference TRBV9 and TRBJ2-1 gives the full variable domain: DSGVTQTPKHLITATGQRVTLRCSPRSGDLSVYWYQQSLDQGLQFLIQYYNGEERAKGNILERFSAQQFPDLHSELNLSSLELGDSALYFCASSVDRREGYNEQFFGPGTRLTVL.

Only a few counts were recorded for this clonotype. The gene calls are TRBV4-1 and TRBJ2-5, with D tentatively TRBD2 (6 bases). This CDR3 is built from 14 residues. Germline assignment: CDR1 MGHRA and CDR2 YSYEKL. V lost 5 bases and J 5 bases, leaving 15 bases between the germline ends. The CDR3, as DNA: TGCGCCAGCAGCTATAGCGGAGACGGGGAGACCCAGTACTTC. Protein sequence: CASSYSGDGETQYF.

This clonotype was seen a handful of times. The chain couples TRBV7-2 to TRBJ2-5; D gene unclear. Per germline, CDR1 SGHTA and CDR2 FQGNSA. CDR3 length: 13 residues. V dropped 1 base and J dropped 4 bases, with 7 bases sitting between them. The CDR3 loop is CASSLGMAETQYF. DNA of the CDR3: TGTGCCAGCAGCTTAGGGATGGCAGAGACCCAGTACTTC.

This chain uses TRBV24-1 with TRBJ2-1; D is ambiguous. Deletions cut 3 bases from V and 8 bases from J, with 10 bases between. The CDR3 loop spans 13 amino acids. CDR1 is KGHDR, CDR2 SFDVKD, per germline. The CDR3 is CATSDPSSDEQFF. CDR3 nucleotides: TGTGCCACCAGTGATCCCTCCAGCGATGAGCAGTTCTTC.